A single T cell receptor (beta chain) is shown here with its context. Its antigen is currently unknown. The J segment lost 3 bases and the V segment lost 5 bases, leaving 9 bases of the junction unmatched. Germline V gene data show CDR1 as SGHTA and CDR2 as FQGNSA. This CDR3 is 15 amino acids long. The data derive from a study of T-cell reconstitution after alpha-beta-depleted transplantation in children. Study conclusions and caveats: Reportedly, only several hundred clones from non-depleted graft cells drove alpha-beta T-cell counts at about two months. One year after transplant, T-cell counts and diversity came mostly from newly produced T cells.

Unique molecular identifiers were incorporated when the TCRbeta library was constructed. TCRdb reanalysed the PCR reads using MiXCR and keeps one entry per CDR3 protein. The table includes more than 75,000 distinct CDR3 sequences, less than 25% detected once. The material sequenced was PBMCs, taken before TCRalphabeta/CD19-depleted stem cell transplant. This clonotype was obtained from a boy younger than 10 with acute lymphoblastic leukemia, due to receive a stem cell transplant. The V and J genes are TRBV7-2 and TRBJ2-7, with 8 bases matching TRBD1. The chain's CDR3 is CASSHSGTGGYEQYF. CDR3 sequence (DNA): TGTGCCAGCAGCCACTCTGGGACAGGTGGCTACGAGCAGTACTTC. The full variable domain, in which reference TRBV7-2 and TRBJ2-7 provide the parts outside the CDR3, is GAGVSQSPSNKVTEKGKDVELRCDPISGHTALYWYRQSLGQGLEFLIYFQGNSAPDKSGLPSDRFSAERTGGSVSTLTIQRTQQEDSAVYLCASSHSGTGGYEQYFGPGTRLTVT.